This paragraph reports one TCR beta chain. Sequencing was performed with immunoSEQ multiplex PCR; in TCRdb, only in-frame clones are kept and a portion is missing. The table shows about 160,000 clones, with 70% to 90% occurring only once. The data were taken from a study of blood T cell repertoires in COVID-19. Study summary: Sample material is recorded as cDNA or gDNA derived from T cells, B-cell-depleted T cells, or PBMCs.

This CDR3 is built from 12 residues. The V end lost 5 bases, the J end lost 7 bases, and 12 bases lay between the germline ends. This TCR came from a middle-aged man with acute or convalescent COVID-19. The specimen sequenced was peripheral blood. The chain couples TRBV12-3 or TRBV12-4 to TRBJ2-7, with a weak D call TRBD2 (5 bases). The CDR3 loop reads CASSLAGLEQYF. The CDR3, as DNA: TGTGCCAGCAGTCTGGCGGGTCTGGAGCAGTACTTC.